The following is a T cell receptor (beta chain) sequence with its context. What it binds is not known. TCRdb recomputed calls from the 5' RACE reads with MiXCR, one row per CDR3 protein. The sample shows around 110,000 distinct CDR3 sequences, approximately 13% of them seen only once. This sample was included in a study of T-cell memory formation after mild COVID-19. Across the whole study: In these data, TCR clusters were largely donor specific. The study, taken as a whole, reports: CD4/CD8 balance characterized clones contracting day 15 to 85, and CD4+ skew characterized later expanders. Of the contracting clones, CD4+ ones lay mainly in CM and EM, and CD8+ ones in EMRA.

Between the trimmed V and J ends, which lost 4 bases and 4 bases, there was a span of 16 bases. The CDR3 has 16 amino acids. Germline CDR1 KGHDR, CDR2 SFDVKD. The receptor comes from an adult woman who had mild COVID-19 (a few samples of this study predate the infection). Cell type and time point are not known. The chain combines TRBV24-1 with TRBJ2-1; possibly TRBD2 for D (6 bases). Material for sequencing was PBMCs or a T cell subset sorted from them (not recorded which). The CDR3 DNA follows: TGTGCCACCAGTGACCGGGGGACTGGAAGTTACAATGAGCAGTTCTTC. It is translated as CATSDRGTGSYNEQFF.